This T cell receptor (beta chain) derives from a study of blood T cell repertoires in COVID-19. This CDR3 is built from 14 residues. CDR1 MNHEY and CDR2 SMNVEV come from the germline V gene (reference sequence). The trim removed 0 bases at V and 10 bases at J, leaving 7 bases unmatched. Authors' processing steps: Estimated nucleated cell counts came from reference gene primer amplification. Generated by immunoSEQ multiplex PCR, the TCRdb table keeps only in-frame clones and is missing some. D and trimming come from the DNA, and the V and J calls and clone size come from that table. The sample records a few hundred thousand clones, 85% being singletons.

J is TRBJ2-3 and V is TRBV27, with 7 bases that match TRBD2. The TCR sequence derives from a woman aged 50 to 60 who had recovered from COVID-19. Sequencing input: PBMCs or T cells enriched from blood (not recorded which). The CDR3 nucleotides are TGTGCCAGCAGTTTATCGATGATGGGGGGGGCGCAGTATTTT. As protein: CASSLSMMGGAQYF.